These 18 T cell receptor beta chains were sequenced from one sample in a study of cytomegalovirus exposure and HLA in healthy donors. The study ran its PCR with 60 Vbeta and 13 Jbeta primers. Libraries were prepared by immunoSEQ multiplex PCR; TCRdb keeps only in-frame clonotypes and omits some of them. The sample includes fewer than 200,000 clones, 60% to 85% of them seen just once. Source material: PBMCs. Receptor source: a male donor in good health and CMV-seropositive.

This rearrangement joins TRBV7-6 to TRBJ2-1; 12 nucleotides match TRBD2. J gave up 9 bases and V 1 base, and 7 bases lay outside the gene matches. CDR1 and CDR2 from the germline V gene are SGHVS and FNYEAQ. The CDR3 covers 16 residues. CDR3 in DNA: TGTGCCAGCAGCTTAGAGTCTAGCGGGGGGGCCGGTGAGCAGTTCTTC. It codes for CASSLESSGGAGEQFF.

J is TRBJ2-1 and V is TRBV7-9; 7 bases match TRBD2. The CDR3 has 14 amino acids. V trimming: 3 bases; J trimming: 12 bases; junction bases outside the gene matches: 11. The germline V gene has CDR1 SEHNR and CDR2 FQNEAQ (reference sequence). In DNA form, the CDR3 reads TGTGCCAGCAGCTTCCCGAGCTCTAGCGGAGTGCAGTTCTTC. Translated: CASSFPSSSGVQFF. The complete variable domain, with remaining parts taken from reference TRBV7-9 and TRBJ2-1, reads DTGVSQNPRHKITKRGQNVTFRCDPISEHNRLYWYRQTLGQGPEFLTYFQNEAQLEKSRLLSDRFSAERPKGSFSTLEIQRTEQGDSAMYLCASSFPSSSGVQFFGPGTRLTVL.

This clone was seen a few times. The J gene is TRBJ1-3, the V gene TRBV19; 7 bases fit TRBD1. CDR1 is LNHDA and CDR2 is SQIVND in the germline V gene (reference sequence). CDR3 size: 16 residues. Trimming cost V 5 bases and J 0 bases; bases outside gene matches: 7. In DNA form, the CDR3 reads TGTGCCAGTAGTCCATACTGGGACAGCTCTGGAAACACCATATATTTT. Its translation is CASSPYWDSSGNTIYF.

This chain uses TRBV5-4 with TRBJ2-5, with TRBD1 matching 7 bases. V lost 0 bases to trimming and J lost 1 base; unmatched junction nucleotides: 3. The germline CDR1 and CDR2 sequences are SGHNT and YYREEE (reference sequence). CDR3 length: 15 residues. CDR3 loop: CASSLAGTVQETQYF. The CDR3 DNA is TGTGCCAGCAGCTTGGCCGGGACAGTCCAAGAGACCCAGTACTTC. The full variable domain, completed using reference TRBV5-4 and TRBJ2-5, is ETGVTQSPTHLIKTRGQQVTLRCSSQSGHNTVSWYQQALGQGPQFIFQYYREEENGRGNFPPRFSGLQFPNYSSELNVNALELDDSALYLCASSLAGTVQETQYFGPGTRLLVL.

This sequence joins TRBV7-2 and TRBJ2-1; 7 bases match TRBD2. V was clipped by 5 bases and J by 5 bases; unmatched bases: 6. Germline loops: CDR1 SGHTA, CDR2 FQGNSA. CDR3 length: 14 residues. In nucleotides, the CDR3 is TGTGCCAGCAGCCCTCGGGACTACCACAATGAGCAGTTCTTC. Translation gives CASSPRDYHNEQFF.

Details on this clone: Within the sample, other DNA sequences also encode this same CDR3. The chain uses TRBV5-1 and TRBJ1-2; D may be TRBD1 (6 bases). Looked up from germline, CDR1 is SGHRS and CDR2 is YFSETQ. There are 13 residues in the CDR3. Between the trimmed V and J ends, which lost 2 bases and 2 bases, there was a span of 7 bases. DNA for the CDR3: TGCGCCAGCAGCTTTGACAGGAACTATGGCTACACCTTC. Its protein is CASSFDRNYGYTF.

This rearrangement joins TRBV5-1 to TRBJ2-2, with TRBD1 identical over 9 bases. From germline, CDR1 is SGHRS and CDR2 YFSETQ. The ends lost 3 bases at V and 6 bases at J; junction bases unmatched: 3. This CDR3 comprises 14 residues. This chain's CDR3 is CASSSRDRAGELFF. The CDR3 DNA follows: TGCGCCAGCAGCTCCCGGGACAGGGCCGGGGAGCTGTTTTTT.

This rearrangement joins TRBV6-5 to TRBJ2-5; a weak D match, TRBD1 (5 bases). CDR3 length: 13 residues. Trimming removed 6 bases at V and 6 bases at J, with 14 bases between. Germline lookup yields CDR1 MNHEY and CDR2 SVGAGI. The CDR3 is CASSPGSRKTQYF. The CDR3, as DNA: TGTGCCAGCAGCCCAGGGTCTCGAAAGACCCAGTACTTC.

The chain uses TRBV4-3 and TRBJ2-1, with 9 bases matching TRBD1. The CDR3 sequence is 16 residues long. V lost 1 base and J lost 6; bases outside the gene matches: 7. Looked up from germline, CDR1 is LGHNA and CDR2 is YSLEER. This chain's CDR3 is CASSQGGQGRGNEQFF. The CDR3 DNA follows: TGCGCCAGCAGCCAAGGAGGACAGGGGAGGGGCAATGAGCAGTTCTTC.

As concerns this clone: In the same sample, other DNA sequences code for this CDR3. The chain recombines TRBV9 with TRBJ2-6; D is unclear. The CDR3 is 14 amino acids. Trimming stripped 4 bases from V and 1 base from J, with 6 bases between. CDR1 SGDLS and CDR2 YYNGEE come from the germline V gene. Here the CDR3 DNA reads TGTGCCAGCAGCCCGGTTTCTGGGGCCAACGTCCTGACTTTC. Protein: CASSPVSGANVLTF.

The genes are TRBV25-1 and TRBJ1-2, with TRBD1 as a possible D gene (6 bases). This CDR3 contains 10 residues. The V end was cut by 9 bases, the J end by 8 bases, with 10 bases between. CDR1 MGHDK and CDR2 SYGVNS come from the germline V gene. CDR3 in amino acids: CARGGRGYTF. The DNA for the CDR3 is TGTGCCAGGGGGGGGCGGGGCTACACCTTC.

The V and J genes are TRBV11-2 and TRBJ1-2; D uncertain. The CDR3 has 17 amino acids. Trimming took 2 bases from V and 4 from J, leaving 20 bases between them. Germline V CDR1 and CDR2: SGHAT, FQNNGV. The CDR3 bases are TGTGCCAGCAGCTTAACATTTCTGGGTCCGGGAGCCTATGGCTACACCTTC. This sequence encodes CASSLTFLGPGAYGYTF. The variable domain in full, with the rest retrieved from reference TRBV11-2 and TRBJ1-2, is EAGVAQSPRYKIIEKRQSVAFWCNPISGHATLYWYQQILGQGPKLLIQFQNNGVVDDSQLPKDRFSAERLKGVDSTLKIQPAKLEDSAVYLCASSLTFLGPGAYGYTFGSGTRLTVV.

This chain joins TRBV6-5 and TRBJ2-1, with 10 bases matching TRBD1. Germline-derived CDR1 and CDR2 are MNHEY and SVGAGI. The CDR3 loop spans 15 amino acids. V lost 6 bases, J lost 7 bases, and 9 bases stayed unmatched. CDR3 residues: CASRADRGVVNEQFF. DNA of the CDR3: TGTGCCAGCAGAGCGGACAGGGGGGTCGTAAATGAGCAGTTCTTC.

The V call is TRBV5-4, the J call TRBJ1-3; D is unclear. V was shortened by 0 bases and J by 0 bases, with 7 bases between the two germline ends. The germline CDR1 and CDR2 sequences are SGHNT and YYREEE (reference sequence). The CDR3 is 15 amino acids. This chain's CDR3 is CASSLGGLSGNTIYF. In nucleotides, the CDR3 is TGTGCCAGCAGCTTGGGAGGACTCTCTGGAAACACCATATATTTT. Variable domain in full (rest from reference TRBV5-4 and TRBJ1-3): ETGVTQSPTHLIKTRGQQVTLRCSSQSGHNTVSWYQQALGQGPQFIFQYYREEENGRGNFPPRFSGLQFPNYSSELNVNALELDDSALYLCASSLGGLSGNTIYFGEGSWLTVV.

The V call is TRBV11-1, the J call TRBJ2-7; the match to TRBD1 covers 11 bases. The germline V gene has CDR1 SGHAT and CDR2 FQDESV (reference sequence). This CDR3 is built from 15 residues. Germline trimming cut 4 bases from V and 5 bases from J; bases unmatched to any gene: 7. The CDR3 DNA reads TGTGCCAGCAGCTCATCTCCGGGACAGGGGGACGAGCAGTACTTC. Translated: CASSSSPGQGDEQYF.

V is TRBV7-6 and J is TRBJ1-6; weak D call: TRBD1 (6 bases). V gave up 4 bases and J gave up 10 bases, with 17 bases separating them. The length of the CDR3 is 15 residues. Germline V lookup: CDR1 SGHVS, CDR2 FNYEAQ. The DNA for the CDR3 is TGTGCCAGCAGCTGGCTACAGGGAAGTGGATCACCCCTCCACTTT. This encodes CASSWLQGSGSPLHF.

The chain carries TRBV9 and TRBJ2-1; 9 nucleotides agree with TRBD1. J gave up 6 bases and V 0 bases, and 7 bases lay outside the gene matches. CDR1 is SGDLS and CDR2 is YYNGEE in the germline V gene. The CDR3 consists of 16 residues. The CDR3 region has the DNA TGTGCCAGCAGCGTAGTCTGGGGACAGGGACCCAATGAGCAGTTCTTC. It translates to CASSVVWGQGPNEQFF.

This clone appeared a few times. The chain links TRBV7-2 to TRBJ1-5, with D tentatively TRBD1 (5 bases). CDR3 size: 14 residues. The germline V and J ends were trimmed by 5 bases and 7 bases, with 15 bases remaining between them. Germline V lookup: CDR1 SGHTA, CDR2 FQGNSA. CDR3 nucleotide sequence: TGTGCCAGCAGCCCTACCCCGACAGCCCAGCCCCAGCATTTT. This codes for CASSPTPTAQPQHF.